The 6 T cell receptor beta chains listed next were all sequenced from one sample in a study of cytomegalovirus exposure and HLA in healthy donors. Use of 60 Vbeta and 13 Jbeta primers characterized the PCR. Generated by immunoSEQ multiplex PCR, the TCRdb table keeps only in-frame clones and is missing some. The table shows some 200,000 clones, with roughly four fifths occurring only once. Source material: PBMCs. The receptor source for this set is a woman aged 18-35 years in good health and CMV-seronegative.

This chain joins TRBV6-1 and TRBJ2-2; D is unresolved. Trimming cost V 7 bases and J 0 bases, with 6 bases left between them. CDR1 MNHNS and CDR2 SASEGT come from the germline V gene. This CDR3 region has 13 residues. The CDR3 coding sequence is TGTGCCAGCATCTTAGCGAACACCGGGGAGCTGTTTTTT. This codes for CASILANTGELFF.

J is TRBJ2-7 and V is TRBV27, with a weak D call TRBD1 (5 bases). The CDR3 runs 17 residues. Germline assignment: CDR1 MNHEY and CDR2 SMNVEV (reference sequence). The ends were cut back, 3 bases at V and 0 bases at J, with 18 bases in the middle. CDR3: CASSFAKPDRTSYEQYV. DNA of the CDR3: TGTGCCAGCAGTTTTGCAAAACCCGACAGAACCTCCTACGAGCAGTACGTC.

There are a few counts of this clone. Other DNA sequences from this sample encode an identical CDR3 as well. This chain links TRBV6-5 with TRBJ2-7; D possibly corresponds to TRBD2 (5 bases). Per germline, CDR1 MNHEY and CDR2 SVGAGI. Trimming stripped 6 bases from V and 1 base from J, with 10 bases between. The CDR3 extends over 13 amino acids. The CDR3 DNA follows: TGTGCCAGCAGACAGAGGGAGTCCTACGAGCAGTACTTC. It specifies CASRQRESYEQYF.

The chain links TRBV29-1 to TRBJ2-5, with 8 bases lining up with TRBD2. The germline gives CDR1 SQVTM, CDR2 ANQGSEA. The CDR3 has 16 residues. J was trimmed by 4 bases and V by 5 bases; bases with no gene match: 15. For the CDR3, the DNA is TGCAGCGTTCCCGGCTGGGCAGCGGGAGTCCGAGAGACCCAGTACTTC. Translation gives CSVPGWAAGVRETQYF.

The gene calls are TRBV11-2 and TRBJ2-7; 7 positions match TRBD2. J was trimmed by 3 bases and V by 5 bases; bases with no gene match: 7. This CDR3 is 14 amino acids long. The germline gives CDR1 SGHAT, CDR2 FQNNGV. The CDR3 spells CASSLTSTNYEQYV. In nucleotides, the CDR3 is TGTGCCAGCAGCCTGACTAGCACCAACTACGAGCAGTACGTC.

The genes are TRBV19 and TRBJ2-1, with 9 positions matching TRBD1. The CDR3 has 15 amino acids. Germline V gene sequence: CDR1 LNHDA, CDR2 SQIVND (reference sequence). After removal of 6 bases from V and 8 bases from J, the junction contained 11 bases not matched to a gene. The CDR3 bases are TGTGCCAGTAGCCCTCGGGACAGGGTGAGTGATGAGCAGTTCTTC. Protein product: CASSPRDRVSDEQFF.